This is a list of T cell receptor beta chains from one sample in a study of cytomegalovirus exposure and HLA in healthy donors. Clones were sequenced by immunoSEQ multiplex PCR, and TCRdb holds only the in-frame ones, with some missing. The data contain more than 85,000 clones, about nine tenths of them singletons. Source material: PBMCs. These receptor sequences come from a young woman in good health and CMV-seronegative. Each CDR3 is given with its conserved first and last residue. A D gene is named only where the DNA matches it firmly. Clone size is given for some rows only: seen once, a few or many times, or a class if the clone is expanded.

DNA: TGTGCCAGCAGTGAAGCGCGGCAGGGGCTCGCTAACTATGGCTACACCTTC
CDR3: CASSEARQGLANYGYTF
V: TRBV2
D: .
size: .
J: TRBJ1-2

DNA: TGTGCCAGCGGAAGACAGGTTTTGTCACCCCTCCACTTT
CDR3: CASGRQVLSPLHF
V: TRBV11-2
D: .
size: .
J: TRBJ1-6

DNA: TGTGCCAGCAGCTTATGGGTTAGCGGGGAATACGAGCAGTACTTC
CDR3: CASSLWVSGEYEQYF
V: TRBV7-2
D: TRBD2
size: .
J: TRBJ2-7

DNA: TGCGCCAGCAGCTTTCCGGGGGAGCAGTTCTTC
CDR3: CASSFPGEQFF
V: TRBV5-1
D: .
size: .
J: TRBJ2-1

DNA: TGTGCCAGCAGTTCCGGGACACTCAACACCTACGAGCAGTACTTC
CDR3: CASSSGTLNTYEQYF
V: TRBV6-1
D: .
size: .
J: TRBJ2-7

DNA: TGTGCCATCAGTGAGTCAAGGGGGCAAGTGACTGAAGCTTTCTTT
CDR3: CAISESRGQVTEAFF
V: TRBV10-3
D: TRBD1
size: .
J: TRBJ1-1

DNA: TGTGCCAGTAGTCGGGACTACTACGAGCAGTACTTC
CDR3: CASSRDYYEQYF
V: TRBV19
D: TRBD2
size: few
J: TRBJ2-7

DNA: TGTGCCAGCAGCCCTCCGGGACAGGGTTGGGAGACCCAGTACTTC
CDR3: CASSPPGQGWETQYF
V: TRBV5-5
D: TRBD1
size: .
J: TRBJ2-5

DNA: TGCGCCAGCAGGGTCAGGGATTTGAATGAAAAACTGTTTTTT
CDR3: CASRVRDLNEKLFF
V: TRBV5-1
D: .
size: .
J: TRBJ1-4

DNA: TGTGCCAGCAGCTTATTGGGCTTCGGGAGGATGCTCACAGATACGCAGTATTTT
CDR3: CASSLLGFGRMLTDTQYF
V: TRBV7-3
D: TRBD2
size: .
J: TRBJ2-3

DNA: TGTGCCAGCAGCTTGGGCCAGCGGGCGAACACCGGGGAGCTGTTTTTT
CDR3: CASSLGQRANTGELFF
V: TRBV5-4
D: .
size: .
J: TRBJ2-2

DNA: TGTGCCAGCAGCCCAACTAGCGCCGGGGAGTATGAGCAGTTCTTC
CDR3: CASSPTSAGEYEQFF
V: TRBV6-5
D: TRBD2
size: .
J: TRBJ2-1

DNA: TGTGCCAGCAGTTTGAGTGGGAGCAATGAGCAGTTCTTC
CDR3: CASSLSGSNEQFF
V: TRBV28
D: .
size: .
J: TRBJ2-1

DNA: TGTGCCACCAGCACAGGGATCTTAGCCAAAAACATTCAGTACTTC
CDR3: CATSTGILAKNIQYF
V: TRBV15
D: .
size: .
J: TRBJ2-4

DNA: TGTGCCAGCAGTTTCTATGGGCCCTCGGGAGGGTCCTATAATTCACCCCTCCACTTT
CDR3: CASSFYGPSGGSYNSPLHF
V: TRBV27
D: .
size: .
J: TRBJ1-6

DNA: TGTGCCAGCAGTTACACGGGACAGAAGAACTACAATGAGCAGTTCTTC
CDR3: CASSYTGQKNYNEQFF
V: TRBV6-6
D: TRBD1
size: .
J: TRBJ2-1

DNA: TGTGCCAGCAGCTCATCCGGGAAGGGACTTATCTATGGCTACACCTTC
CDR3: CASSSSGKGLIYGYTF
V: TRBV7-3
D: .
size: .
J: TRBJ1-2

DNA: TGTGCCAGCAGCACGGGACAATCCGCTGAAGCTTTCTTT
CDR3: CASSTGQSAEAFF
V: TRBV9
D: .
size: .
J: TRBJ1-1

DNA: TGCAGTGCTAGGGGAGGCTACGAGCAGTACTTC
CDR3: CSARGGYEQYF
V: TRBV20-1
D: .
size: .
J: TRBJ2-7

DNA: TGTGCCAGCAGCGTACTAGCGGGGGGGCCCTACGAGCAGTACTTC
CDR3: CASSVLAGGPYEQYF
V: TRBV9
D: TRBD2
size: .
J: TRBJ2-7

DNA: TGTGCCTGGAGAAAGGGACAGATAATAAGCTCCTACAATGAGCAGTTCTTC
CDR3: CAWRKGQIISSYNEQFF
V: TRBV30
D: TRBD1
size: once
J: TRBJ2-1

DNA: TGTGCCAGCAGCGTAGGCCACAGGGGTGATGAAAAACTGTTTTTT
CDR3: CASSVGHRGDEKLFF
V: TRBV9
D: TRBD1
size: once
J: TRBJ1-4

DNA: TGTGCCAGCAGCTCTGAAGCCTGGGGGAACAGGGTCGACTATGGCTACACCTTC
CDR3: CASSSEAWGNRVDYGYTF
V: TRBV7-2
D: .
size: once
J: TRBJ1-2

DNA: TGTGCCACCACGCCAGGGGGCAGCTATGGCTACACCTTC
CDR3: CATTPGGSYGYTF
V: TRBV15
D: TRBD1
size: once
J: TRBJ1-2

DNA: TGTGCCAGCTCACCGGCGGGGAGGAACACTGAAGCTTTCTTT
CDR3: CASSPAGRNTEAFF
V: TRBV18
D: .
size: few
J: TRBJ1-1

DNA: TGTGCCAGCAGCGTCGTAGCGGGCCAAGAGACCCAGTACTTC
CDR3: CASSVVAGQETQYF
V: TRBV9
D: TRBD2
size: .
J: TRBJ2-5

DNA: TGTGCCACCAGCCTAGCGAAAAGCCAAGAGACCCAGTACTTC
CDR3: CATSLAKSQETQYF
V: TRBV15
D: .
size: .
J: TRBJ2-5

DNA: TGTGCCAGCAGCTTAGATAGCAGACTCTCCTACAATGAGCAGTTCTTC
CDR3: CASSLDSRLSYNEQFF
V: TRBV11-2
D: .
size: once
J: TRBJ2-1

DNA: TGCGCCAGCAGCCAAGTAGGGAGCATCAATGAGCAGTTCTTC
CDR3: CASSQVGSINEQFF
V: TRBV4-1
D: .
size: .
J: TRBJ2-1

DNA: TGTGCCAGCAGCCGGGGACAGGGGACCCACGAGCAGTACTTC
CDR3: CASSRGQGTHEQYF
V: TRBV7-2
D: TRBD1
size: once
J: TRBJ2-7

DNA: TGTGCCACCAGCAGTTTAGCGGGAGGGCCTGGCAATGAGCAGTTCTTC
CDR3: CATSSLAGGPGNEQFF
V: TRBV15
D: TRBD2
size: .
J: TRBJ2-1

DNA: TGTGCCAGCAGCGTAATAACGGGGGGTGAGCAGCAGTTCTTC
CDR3: CASSVITGGEQQFF
V: TRBV9
D: TRBD2
size: .
J: TRBJ2-1

DNA: TGTGCCAGCAGTGACGGTGGGGACACCAATGAGCAGTTCTTC
CDR3: CASSDGGDTNEQFF
V: TRBV6-1
D: .
size: many
J: TRBJ2-1

DNA: TGTGCCAGCAGTGAAGGGGACTCCGTCGCCTACACCTTC
CDR3: CASSEGDSVAYTF
V: TRBV6-1
D: .
size: .
J: TRBJ1-2

DNA: TGCAGCGTTGCCGGGACTGATGGCGGCAATCAGCCCCAGCATTTT
CDR3: CSVAGTDGGNQPQHF
V: TRBV29-1
D: .
size: .
J: TRBJ1-5

DNA: TGTGCCAGCAGTGAAGTACAGCCCGGCGGCAATCAGCCCCAGCATTTT
CDR3: CASSEVQPGGNQPQHF
V: TRBV6-1
D: .
size: .
J: TRBJ1-5

DNA: TGTGCCAGCAGCTTGTATGGGACTAGCGGGTACAATGAGCAGTTCTTC
CDR3: CASSLYGTSGYNEQFF
V: TRBV5-6
D: TRBD2
size: .
J: TRBJ2-1

DNA: TGCGCCAGCAGAAAGGGACTAGCGGGAGACAACATTCAGTACTTC
CDR3: CASRKGLAGDNIQYF
V: TRBV4-1
D: TRBD2
size: .
J: TRBJ2-4

DNA: TGTGCCAGTAGTATAGCGGTGACTGTACATGGCTACACCTTC
CDR3: CASSIAVTVHGYTF
V: TRBV19
D: .
size: .
J: TRBJ1-2

DNA: TGTGCCAGCAGTTCCGGACTAGCGAGTAACAATGAGCAGTTCTTC
CDR3: CASSSGLASNNEQFF
V: TRBV28
D: TRBD2
size: .
J: TRBJ2-1

DNA: TGCAGCGTCGCAGGGCGTGAAGCTTTCTTT
CDR3: CSVAGREAFF
V: TRBV29-1
D: .
size: .
J: TRBJ1-1

DNA: TGTGCCAGCAGTTACTCGTCGAATGAGCAGTTCTTC
CDR3: CASSYSSNEQFF
V: TRBV6-6
D: .
size: .
J: TRBJ2-1

DNA: TGTGCCAGCGGTACCGGCGAGGGGGCCACCGGGGAGCTGTTTTTT
CDR3: CASGTGEGATGELFF
V: TRBV28
D: TRBD1
size: .
J: TRBJ2-2